A single sample is the source of the 15 T cell receptor beta chains below, sequenced in a study of shared clonotypes between healthy human individuals (dated by TCRdb to about 2020). The library was generated by the immunoSEQ multiplex PCR assay. Entries here come from immuneACCESS through TCRdb and include only in-frame sequences with V and J called. Some clones fail to appear in such tables; in the studies checked, an unresolved V gene covers under half of the shortfall, and the cause of the remainder is unknown. This sample has about 650,000 clones in its table, and about 95% of those were observed once. Less than 0.13% of the sample lies in the top ten. CD8 naive samples consisted of CD45RO-negative cells that were positively selected for CCR7, yielding a CD45RA+CCR7+ population without TemRA cells. Input material: naive CD8+ T cells sorted from blood. The sample's cell subset or site label, in plain terms: CD45RA+CCR7+. The receptors originated from a woman aged 30 to 39 in good health.

In the case of this clone: Other DNA sequences in this specimen translate into the identical CDR3. The CDR3: CASSLGGSYEQYF. The CDR3 DNA sequence: TGTGCCAGCAGTCTGGGCGGGAGTTACGAGCAGTACTTC. The gene calls are TRBV28 and TRBJ2-7; 7 bases agree with TRBD2. Trimming at V came to 5 bases and at J to 4 bases, leaving 5 bases not matched to a gene. The germline V gene has CDR1 MDHEN and CDR2 SYDVKM. CDR3 length: 13 residues.

The chain carries TRBV6-6 and TRBJ2-7, with 8 bases fitting TRBD1. Germline loops: CDR1 MNHNY, CDR2 SVGAGI (reference sequence). The ends lost 2 bases at V and 5 bases at J; junction bases unmatched: 5. This CDR3 spans 14 amino acids. Written as DNA, the CDR3 is TGTGCCAGCAGTTACATCGGACAGGGTCACGAGCAGTACTTC. Protein product: CASSYIGQGHEQYF.

This clone was seen once. The chain has TRBV6-4 and TRBJ1-1; no clear D. The CDR3 covers 14 residues. Germline V gives CDR1 MRHNA, CDR2 SNTAGT. Trimming removed 5 bases at V and 1 base at J, with 11 bases between. CDR3 residues: CASSPRGENTEAFF. The CDR3, as DNA: TGTGCCAGCAGTCCTCGTGGGGAGAACACTGAAGCTTTCTTT.

This sequence joins TRBV20-1 and TRBJ1-1; TRBD1 is a possible D gene (6 bases). Germline CDR1 is DFQATT and CDR2 is SNEGSKA (reference sequence). There are 10 residues in the CDR3. The ends were cut back, 6 bases at V and 7 bases at J, with 9 bases in the middle. The CDR3 loop is CSAKTGEAFF. CDR3 coding DNA: TGCAGTGCGAAGACAGGTGAAGCTTTCTTT.

The rearrangement uses TRBV7-8 and TRBJ2-5, with TRBD1 matching 8 bases. This CDR3 region has 15 residues. Trimming cost V 10 bases and J 5 bases; bases outside gene matches: 15. Germline V gene data show CDR1 as SGHVS and CDR2 as FQNEAQ. Here the CDR3 reads CATEALQGVGETQYF. The DNA for the CDR3 is TGTGCCACAGAAGCCCTACAGGGGGTCGGGGAGACCCAGTACTTC.

J is TRBJ1-1 and V is TRBV6-5; D is uncertain. V was cut by 7 bases and J by 4 bases, with 16 bases left in between. CDR3 length: 14 residues. Germline V gene sequence: CDR1 MNHEY, CDR2 SVGAGI. The DNA for the CDR3 is TGTGCCAGCACCAACCCCAGGCTAGGCACTGAAGCTTTCTTT. Encoded protein: CASTNPRLGTEAFF.

V usage is TRBV6-5 and J usage is TRBJ1-1, with unresolved D. This CDR3 has 14 residues. In germline, CDR1 is MNHEY, CDR2 SVGAGI. V was shortened by 5 bases and J by 2 bases, with 12 bases between the two germline ends. The CDR3 DNA reads as TGTGCCAGCAGTATGCCCGAGGGAAACACTGAAGCTTTCTTT. Its translation is CASSMPEGNTEAFF.

CDR3 sequence reads: CASSLHEDTQYF. CDR3 sequence (DNA): TGTGCCAGCAGCCTCCATGAGGATACGCAGTATTTT. V and J are TRBV7-9 and TRBJ2-3; no clear D. Germline CDR1 SEHNR, CDR2 FQNEAQ (reference sequence). The V and J ends lost 5 bases and 6 bases respectively, with 9 bases between them. The CDR3 covers 12 residues.

V usage is TRBV7-9 and J usage is TRBJ2-5; D might be TRBD2 (5 bases). The CDR3 is 13 amino acids. In germline, CDR1 is SEHNR, CDR2 FQNEAQ (reference sequence). Trimming removed 3 bases from V and 3 bases from J, with 8 bases in between. The CDR3 sequence is CASSFGLEETQYF. The CDR3 bases are TGTGCCAGCAGCTTTGGACTGGAAGAGACCCAGTACTTC.

This chain links TRBV2 with TRBJ2-1; TRBD2 matches 14 bases. After removal of 3 bases from V and 7 bases from J, the junction contained 2 bases not matched to a gene. Germline CDR1 reads SNHLY; CDR2 reads FYNNEI. There are 15 residues in the CDR3. CDR3 loop: CASSDGTSGGNEQFF. In nucleotides, the CDR3 is TGTGCCAGCAGTGACGGGACTAGCGGGGGAAATGAGCAGTTCTTC.

This clone appeared a single time. The chain employs TRBV5-1 and TRBJ1-5; TRBD1 is a possible D gene (6 bases). The CDR3 length is 15 residues. V gave up 3 bases and J gave up 7 bases, with 17 bases separating them. The germline V gene has CDR1 SGHRS and CDR2 YFSETQ. Here the CDR3 DNA reads TGCGCCAGCAGCTCAAACAGGGTCTTGGACCAGCCCCAGCATTTT. Translation: CASSSNRVLDQPQHF.

The chain joins TRBV4-2 to TRBJ2-1, with 7 bases matching TRBD2. Germline V lookup: CDR1 LGHNA, CDR2 YNFKEQ. Germline trimming cut 1 base from V and 5 bases from J; bases unmatched to any gene: 11. The CDR3 runs to 17 residues. CDR3 in amino acids: CASSQVWREGRNNEQFF. The CDR3, as DNA: TGTGCCAGCAGCCAAGTGTGGAGGGAGGGCCGCAACAATGAGCAGTTCTTC.

The chain uses TRBV5-6 and TRBJ2-7, with a weak D call TRBD2 (6 bases). Trimming pared 4 bases from V and 6 bases from J, leaving 20 bases between. Germline values: CDR1 SGHDT, CDR2 YYEEEE. The CDR3 sequence is 15 residues long. The CDR3 region is CASSPASDIFLEQYF. In DNA form, the CDR3 reads TGTGCCAGCAGCCCCGCTAGCGATATCTTTCTCGAGCAGTACTTC.

This chain links TRBV28 with TRBJ1-2, with D uncertain. Trimming pared 3 bases from V and 4 bases from J, leaving 9 bases between. Germline CDR1 MDHEN, CDR2 SYDVKM. The CDR3 runs to 13 residues. The CDR3 region is CASSFGLIYGYTF. CDR3 DNA: TGTGCCAGCAGTTTTGGTCTGATCTATGGCTACACCTTC.

The chain couples TRBV4-2 to TRBJ2-1; unclear D gene. Germline CDR1 is LGHNA and CDR2 is YNFKEQ. The CDR3 sequence is 12 residues long. V was pared by 0 bases and J by 7 bases, with 4 bases between. CDR3 nucleotides: TGTGCCAGCAGCCAAGAAGGAAATGAGCAGTTCTTC. This codes for CASSQEGNEQFF.